The clone carrying this TCR beta chain was observed once. Between the trimmed V and J ends, which lost 5 bases and 0 bases, there was a span of 7 bases. Germline CDR1 and CDR2: MNHEY and SMNVEV (reference sequence). This CDR3 is built from 13 residues. The entry originates in a study of blood T cell repertoires in COVID-19. Study at large: PBMCs, B-cell-depleted T cells, or T cells provided the cDNA or gDNA that made up the material.

Those who participated ranged in age from about 18 to 89 years and resided in about two dozen US areas. The study assigned cohorts using participant-reported clinical history. All recovered Cohort 3 donors got two negative PCRs, got clearance, or saw symptom resolution. Only in-frame clones appear in the TCRdb table, and some are missing; sequencing was by immunoSEQ multiplex PCR. In the table there are roughly 520,000 clones, around nine tenths of which are singletons. The source of this sequence is a woman aged 35 to 49 who had recovered from COVID-19. This chain uses TRBV27 with TRBJ1-1; D might be TRBD1 (6 bases). The sequencing sample was made of PBMCs or T cells enriched from blood (not recorded which). CDR3 sequence (DNA): TGTGCCAGCAGTCACAGGGTGAACACTGAAGCTTTCTTT. Translated: CASSHRVNTEAFF.